This is a list of T cell receptor beta chains from one sample in a study of T cell responses to AZD1222 COVID-19 vaccine. Some clones are missing from TCRdb's copy, which holds only in-frame ones; the method was immunoSEQ multiplex PCR. The repertoire holds under 150,000 clones, with more than 75% as singletons. The source was peripheral blood, collected on day 0 of MenACWY control vaccination. Every receptor here comes from an adult in good health. The CDR3 runs from the conserved cysteine through the conserved F or W. The D gene is left open where the match is weak. Size is stated for part of the rows, as once, few or many counts, or as a class when the clone is expanded.

size | J | V | D | DNA | CDR3
few | TRBJ1-1 | TRBV6-5 | NA | TGTGCCAGCAGTTACTCGGCTATTGAAGCTTTCTTT | CASSYSAIEAFF
NA | TRBJ1-6 | TRBV3-1/TRBV3-2 | TRBD1 | TGTGCCAGCAGCCCGTTCAGACAGGGTTATTCACCCCTCCACTTT | CASSPFRQGYSPLHF
NA | TRBJ2-1 | TRBV28 | NA | TGTGCCAGCAGTTTATGGGGACATCGGACCGGAGAGCAGTTCTTC | CASSLWGHRTGEQFF
NA | TRBJ1-2 | TRBV3-1/TRBV3-2 | NA | TGTGCCAGCAGCCAAGGGGTCGGGGCCCCCTATTATGGCTACACCTTC | CASSQGVGAPYYGYTF
NA | TRBJ2-1 | TRBV13 | NA | TGTGCCTCCCTTGACAGGAACTACAATGAGCAGTTCTTC | CASLDRNYNEQFF
NA | TRBJ1-3 | TRBV2 | NA | TGTGCCAGCAGACCCGAGGGGTGGACACGAGGGGCTGGAAACACCATATATTTT | CASRPEGWTRGAGNTIYF
NA | TRBJ1-2 | TRBV18 | TRBD1 | TGTGCCAGCTCACCACTCCCCGAGGGGAGGGGACAGCCCTATGGCTACACCTTC | CASSPLPEGRGQPYGYTF
NA | TRBJ2-1 | TRBV19 | TRBD2 | TGTGCCAGTAGTAGACTAGCGGGGCTGAGGAATGAGCAGTTCTTC | CASSRLAGLRNEQFF
NA | TRBJ2-1 | TRBV6-4 | TRBD1 | TGTGCCAGCAGCCCTACAGGGGGCAATGAGCAGTTCTTC | CASSPTGGNEQFF
NA | TRBJ1-1 | TRBV19 | NA | TGTGCCAGTAGTATCGCTTTTGTGGCTGAAGCTTTCTTT | CASSIAFVAEAFF
NA | TRBJ2-2 | TRBV7-2 | NA | TGTGCCAGCAGCCGGGACCCAGCAGGGGTCGGGGAGCTGTTTTTT | CASSRDPAGVGELFF
few | TRBJ1-1 | TRBV3-1/TRBV3-2 | TRBD1 | TGTGCCAGCAGCCGGGGGCGACAGGGGTTCACTGAAGCTTTCTTT | CASSRGRQGFTEAFF
NA | TRBJ2-5 | TRBV7-9 | TRBD2 | TGTGCCAGCAGCTTATTGGGCGGGGGTGGAGAGACCCAGTACTTC | CASSLLGGGGETQYF
NA | TRBJ1-2 | TRBV9 | NA | TGTGCCAGCAGCGTAGTGGGGGCAGTTGGCTACACCTTC | CASSVVGAVGYTF
NA | TRBJ2-2 | TRBV4-1 | NA | TGCGCCAGCAGCCAGGGGGGGACAGTTTCCGGGGAGCTGTTTTTT | CASSQGGTVSGELFF
NA | TRBJ1-5 | TRBV2 | TRBD1 | TGTGCCAGCAGGGACAGGGACCATAGCAATCAGCCCCAGCATTTT | CASRDRDHSNQPQHF
once | TRBJ2-1 | TRBV6-1 | TRBD2 | TGTGCCAGCAGTGAGCTAGCGGCCTATCCTTACAATGAGCAGTTCTTC | CASSELAAYPYNEQFF
NA | TRBJ2-1 | TRBV7-3 | TRBD2 | TGTGCCAGCAGCCGCGCCGGGGGGTCGTACAATGAGCAGTTCTTC | CASSRAGGSYNEQFF
NA | TRBJ2-1 | TRBV27 | NA | TGTGCCAGCAGTTTATCATTGGGGGGGCCGAGCTCCTACAATGAGCAGTTCTTC | CASSLSLGGPSSYNEQFF
NA | TRBJ2-5 | TRBV6-5 | NA | TGTGCCACCAACCGAGGGGGGCTTTCGGTGGAGACCCAGTACTTC | CATNRGGLSVETQYF
NA | TRBJ1-5 | TRBV5-1 | NA | TGCGCCAGCAGCTTGGCCGGGAGCAATCAGCCCCAGCATTTT | CASSLAGSNQPQHF
NA | TRBJ2-2 | TRBV6-5 | TRBD1 | TGTGCCAGCAGTTACACCGGGACAGGGGGGACCGGGGAGCTGTTTTTT | CASSYTGTGGTGELFF
NA | TRBJ1-6 | TRBV30 | NA | TGTGCCTGGAGTGAGATCGGGGGCTCCTATAATTCACCCCTCCACTTT | CAWSEIGGSYNSPLHF
NA | TRBJ2-7 | TRBV2 | TRBD2 | TGTGCCAGCAGTGCTAGCGGGGGGTCCTACGAGCAGTACTTC | CASSASGGSYEQYF
many | TRBJ1-5 | TRBV19 | NA | TGTGCCAGTAGTCAAGGGTTTACTAGCAATCAGCCCCAGCATTTT | CASSQGFTSNQPQHF
NA | TRBJ2-3 | TRBV24-1 | TRBD1 | TGTGCCACCAGTGATCCGGGACAGGGGGCAGATACGCAGTATTTT | CATSDPGQGADTQYF
NA | TRBJ2-1 | TRBV11-2 | TRBD2 | TGTGCCAGCAGCTTAGCGGGGGGGACCAATGAGCAGTTCTTC | CASSLAGGTNEQFF
NA | TRBJ1-1 | TRBV10-3 | NA | TGTGCCATCAGTACAGGGTACACTGAAGCTTTCTTT | CAISTGYTEAFF
NA | TRBJ1-3 | TRBV3-1/TRBV3-2 | NA | TGTGCCAGCAGCCTCCTAGGGGGGGGCCGGAGCTCTGGAAACACCATATATTTT | CASSLLGGGRSSGNTIYF
NA | TRBJ1-1 | TRBV21-1 | NA | TGTGCCAGCAGCGGACGCCGGGACACTGAGAACACTGAAGCTTTCTTT | CASSGRRDTENTEAFF
NA | TRBJ1-1 | TRBV6-4 | NA | TGTGCCAGCAGTGTAATAGTCCTACAGTACACTGAAGCTTTCTTT | CASSVIVLQYTEAFF
NA | TRBJ2-1 | TRBV7-8 | NA | TGTGCCAGCAGCTACCGGAGGACTGGAAACAATGAGCAGTTCTTC | CASSYRRTGNNEQFF
NA | TRBJ2-3 | TRBV3-1/TRBV3-2 | NA | TGTGCCAGCAGCCAAGAGGGAGCTAATACGCAGTATTTT | CASSQEGANTQYF
NA | TRBJ1-5 | TRBV7-2 | NA | TGTGCCAGCAGCCTCGGGACCAATCAGCCCCAGCATTTT | CASSLGTNQPQHF
NA | TRBJ2-1 | TRBV7-8 | TRBD2 | TGTGCCAGCAGCTTACGGGGAGGGGAGCAGTTCTTC | CASSLRGGEQFF
NA | TRBJ1-1 | TRBV18 | NA | TGTGCCAGCTCACCAGATGCCGGCACTGAAGCTTTCTTT | CASSPDAGTEAFF
NA | TRBJ1-5 | TRBV7-9 | NA | TGTGCCAGCAGCTTGGATTCCAATCAGCCCCAGCATTTT | CASSLDSNQPQHF
once | TRBJ1-1 | TRBV7-6 | NA | TGTGCCAGCAGCTTACAGGGCGGCACTGAAGCTTTCTTT | CASSLQGGTEAFF
NA | TRBJ1-3 | TRBV5-1 | NA | TGCGCCAGCAGCCCTGGAGGAGGGTTGAACTCTGGAAACACCATATATTTT | CASSPGGGLNSGNTIYF
NA | TRBJ2-1 | TRBV3-1/TRBV3-2 | NA | TGTGCCAGCAGCCGGCATGTAGCGACAATCTACAATGAGCAGTTCTTC | CASSRHVATIYNEQFF